This T cell receptor beta chain originates from a study of cytomegalovirus exposure and HLA in healthy donors. PCR amplification relied on 60 Vbeta primers (plus 13 Jbeta primers). Only in-frame clones appear in the TCRdb table, and some are missing; sequencing was by immunoSEQ multiplex PCR. The table shows 130,000 or so clones, with around nine tenths occurring only once. Overall study results and limits: The classifier reportedly diagnosed cytomegalovirus status with high specificity and sensitivity.

There are 16 residues in the CDR3. V lost 0 bases, J lost 0 bases, and 10 bases lay in between. Germline V gene data show CDR1 as MNHEY and CDR2 as SVGAGI. As to this clone: The antigen remains unidentified. Other DNA variants within this sample encode the same CDR3.

This TCR derives from a woman aged 25 to 39 in good health and CMV-seronegative. The chain recombines TRBV6-5 with TRBJ2-3; perhaps TRBD2 as D (5 bases). What was sequenced was PBMCs. The CDR3 loop reads CASSYSGLASTDTQYF. The CDR3 nucleotides read TGTGCCAGCAGTTACTCTGGGCTAGCAAGCACAGATACGCAGTATTTT.